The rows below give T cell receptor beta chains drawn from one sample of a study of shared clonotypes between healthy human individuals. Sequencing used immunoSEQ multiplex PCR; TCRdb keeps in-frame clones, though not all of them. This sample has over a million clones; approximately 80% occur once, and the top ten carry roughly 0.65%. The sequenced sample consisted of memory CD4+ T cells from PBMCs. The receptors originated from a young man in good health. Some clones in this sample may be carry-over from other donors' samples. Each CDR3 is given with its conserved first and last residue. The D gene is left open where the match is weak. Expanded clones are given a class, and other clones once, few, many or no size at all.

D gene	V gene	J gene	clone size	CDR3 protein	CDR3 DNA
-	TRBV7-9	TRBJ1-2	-	CASSGGGTNYGYTF	TGTGCCAGCAGCGGAGGCGGCACTAACTATGGCTACACCTTC
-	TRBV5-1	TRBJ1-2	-	CASSLEPGRGHYGYTF	TGCGCCAGCAGCTTGGAACCCGGGAGAGGGCACTATGGCTACACCTTC
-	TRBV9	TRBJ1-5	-	CASLEQGEACNQPQHF	TGTGCCAGCCTAGAACAGGGAGAGGCGTGCAATCAGCCCCAGCATTTT
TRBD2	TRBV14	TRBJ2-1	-	CASSQLAGGPGEQFF	TGTGCCAGCAGCCAGCTAGCGGGAGGGCCCGGTGAGCAGTTCTTC
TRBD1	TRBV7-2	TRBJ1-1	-	CASSLPIQGRMNTEAFF	TGTGCCAGCAGCTTACCGATACAGGGGCGCATGAACACTGAAGCTTTCTTT
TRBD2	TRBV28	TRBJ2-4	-	CASSLYDLAGAKNIQYF	TGTGCCAGCAGCCTGTACGACCTAGCGGGAGCCAAAAACATTCAGTACTTC
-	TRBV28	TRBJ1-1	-	CASSQQPTEAFF	TGTGCCAGCAGTCAACAGCCCACTGAAGCTTTCTTT
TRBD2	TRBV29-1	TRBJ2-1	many	CSVLGTSGANEQFF	TGCAGCGTACTCGGGACTAGCGGAGCCAATGAGCAGTTCTTC
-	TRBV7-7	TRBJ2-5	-	CASSPRRADRGTQYF	TGTGCCAGCAGCCCCCGCCGGGCGGACCGGGGGACCCAGTACTTC
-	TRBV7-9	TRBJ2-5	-	CASSFGRETQYF	TGTGCCAGCAGCTTTGGCAGAGAGACCCAGTACTTC
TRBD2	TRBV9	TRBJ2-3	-	CASSSSGTSGRVADTQYF	TGTGCCAGCAGCTCTAGCGGGACTAGCGGGAGAGTCGCAGATACGCAGTATTTT
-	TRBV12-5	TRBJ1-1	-	CASGLAGTEAFF	TGTGCTAGTGGTTTGGCCGGGACTGAAGCTTTCTTT
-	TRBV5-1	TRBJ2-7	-	CASSLGRSSYEQYF	TGCGCCAGCAGCTTGGGAAGGTCCTCCTACGAGCAGTACTTC
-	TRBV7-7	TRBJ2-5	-	CASSPTSGIGTQYF	TGTGCCAGCAGCCCTACGTCAGGGATAGGGACCCAGTACTTC
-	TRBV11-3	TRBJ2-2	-	CASSQNRRQGTGELFF	TGTGCCAGCAGCCAGAACCGCAGGCAGGGGACCGGGGAGCTGTTTTTT
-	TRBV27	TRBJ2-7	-	CASSLGAGSGYEQYF	TGTGCCAGCAGTTTAGGAGCGGGTAGCGGCTACGAGCAGTACTTC
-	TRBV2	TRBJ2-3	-	CASSLLTGTDTQYF	TGTGCCAGCAGCCTACTTACCGGCACAGATACGCAGTATTTT
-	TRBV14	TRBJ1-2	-	CASSQGAGAGTYGYTF	TGTGCCAGCAGCCAAGGAGCGGGGGCGGGGACCTATGGCTACACCTTC
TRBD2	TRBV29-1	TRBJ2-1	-	CSVATPGGSGREMRFF	TGCAGCGTCGCAACGCCCGGGGGGAGCGGGAGGGAAATGCGGTTCTTC
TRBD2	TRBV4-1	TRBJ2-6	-	CASSRGTSGPSGANVLTF	TGCGCCAGCAGCCGCGGGACTAGCGGTCCCTCTGGGGCCAACGTCCTGACTTTC
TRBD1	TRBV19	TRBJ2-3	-	CASTPDRGTDTQYF	TGTGCCAGTACCCCGGACAGGGGCACAGATACGCAGTATTTT
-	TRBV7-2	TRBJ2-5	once	CASSLASGIETQYF	TGTGCCAGCAGCTTAGCGTCGGGTATCGAGACCCAGTACTTC
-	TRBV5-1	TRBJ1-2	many	CASSLDTFADASYTF	TGCGCCAGCAGCTTGGATACGTTCGCAGATGCAAGCTACACCTTC
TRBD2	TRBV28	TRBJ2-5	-	CASSSSGLETQYF	TGTGCCAGCAGTTCTAGCGGGTTAGAGACCCAGTACTTC
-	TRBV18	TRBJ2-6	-	CASSPLGTNGANVLTF	TGTGCCAGCTCACCCCTCGGAACAAATGGGGCCAACGTCCTGACTTTC
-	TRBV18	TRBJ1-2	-	CASFQGRTHFYGYTF	TGTGCCAGCTTCCAGGGGCGAACTCATTTCTATGGCTACACCTTC
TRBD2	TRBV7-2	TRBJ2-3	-	CASSLTGGSTDTQYF	TGTGCCAGCAGCTTAACGGGAGGGAGCACAGATACGCAGTATTTT
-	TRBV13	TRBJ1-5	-	CASSLGAGDSNQPQHF	TGTGCCAGCAGCTTAGGGGCAGGGGATAGCAATCAGCCCCAGCATTTT
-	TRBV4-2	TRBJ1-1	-	CASRKGGQGGAFF	TGTGCCAGCAGAAAAGGGGGGCAGGGAGGAGCTTTCTTT
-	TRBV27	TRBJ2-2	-	CASSFSATLTGELFF	TGTGCCAGCAGTTTTAGCGCCACCCTAACCGGGGAGCTGTTTTTT
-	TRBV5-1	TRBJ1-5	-	CASSVGTAKQPQHF	TGCGCCAGCAGTGTCGGTACCGCAAAGCAGCCCCAGCATTTT
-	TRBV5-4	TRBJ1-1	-	CASSPTGLMNTEAFF	TGTGCCAGCAGCCCTACTGGACTGATGAACACTGAAGCTTTCTTT
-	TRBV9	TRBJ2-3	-	CASSDKGSYSTQYF	TGTGCCAGCAGCGACAAAGGGAGTTACAGTACGCAGTATTTT
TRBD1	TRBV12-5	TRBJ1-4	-	CASGFGTGPEKLFF	TGTGCTAGTGGTTTCGGGACAGGGCCCGAAAAACTGTTTTTT
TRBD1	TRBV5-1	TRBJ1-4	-	CASSLGQGGEKLFF	TGCGCCAGCAGCTTGGGACAGGGAGGAGAAAAACTGTTTTTT
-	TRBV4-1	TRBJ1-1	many	CASSPPAQGIELAFF	TGCGCCAGCAGCCCGCCAGCACAGGGTATTGAGCTGGCTTTCTTT
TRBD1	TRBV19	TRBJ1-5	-	CASSIGLPQGGWYQPQHF	TGTGCCAGTAGTATTGGGCTCCCGCAAGGGGGCTGGTATCAGCCCCAGCATTTT
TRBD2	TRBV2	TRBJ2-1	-	CASRSRGLAYNEQFF	TGTGCCAGCAGGAGCAGGGGACTAGCGTACAATGAGCAGTTCTTC
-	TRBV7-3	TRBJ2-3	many	CASSLYTDTQYF	TGTGCCAGCAGCCTGTATACAGATACGCAGTATTTT
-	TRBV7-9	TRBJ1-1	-	CASQSEGRTEAFF	TGTGCCAGCCAATCTGAAGGGAGAACTGAAGCTTTCTTT
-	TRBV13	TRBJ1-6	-	CASSLGQYRQALHF	TGTGCCAGCAGCTTAGGCCAGTACCGTCAGGCCCTCCACTTT
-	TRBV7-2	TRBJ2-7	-	CASSRERQVTHEQYF	TGTGCCAGCAGCAGAGAGAGACAGGTGACCCACGAGCAGTACTTC
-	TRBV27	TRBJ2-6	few	CASSFRGSSGANVLTF	TGTGCCAGCAGTTTTCGGGGTTCCTCTGGGGCCAACGTCCTGACTTTC
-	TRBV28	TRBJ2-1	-	CASKAAYNEQFF	TGTGCCAGCAAGGCCGCCTACAATGAGCAGTTCTTC
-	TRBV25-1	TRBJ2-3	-	CASSDLAAQYF	TGTGCCAGCAGTGACTTAGCGGCGCAGTATTTT
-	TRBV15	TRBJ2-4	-	CATSRTGGVAKNIQYF	TGTGCCACCAGCAGAACCGGGGGCGTAGCCAAAAACATTCAGTACTTC
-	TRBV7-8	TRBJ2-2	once	CASRSAVFGAGELFF	TGTGCCAGCAGATCCGCCGTCTTCGGGGCCGGGGAGCTGTTTTTT
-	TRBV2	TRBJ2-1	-	CASSRREDNEQFF	TGTGCCAGCAGTAGGAGGGAGGACAATGAGCAGTTCTTC
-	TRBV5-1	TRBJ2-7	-	CASSLDGRFYEQYF	TGCGCCAGCAGCTTGGACGGCCGGTTCTACGAGCAGTACTTC
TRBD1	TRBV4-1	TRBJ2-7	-	CASSQTGTGHFYEQYF	TGCGCCAGCAGCCAGACCGGGACAGGGCACTTCTACGAGCAGTACTTC
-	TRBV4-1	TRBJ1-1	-	CASSGTGAMNTEAFF	TGCGCCAGCAGCGGAACCGGGGCCATGAACACTGAAGCTTTCTTT